A selection of T cell receptor beta chains follows, all from one sample in a study of blood T cell repertoires in COVID-19. The data were produced by immunoSEQ multiplex PCR, yet TCRdb's version contains in-frame clones alone and is incomplete. This table holds approximately 230,000 clones, 85% to 90% found once. Material: peripheral blood. These receptors were obtained from an elderly man with acute or convalescent COVID-19. Both conserved end residues are part of each CDR3. Each record gives: V gene, J gene, D gene, clone size, CDR3 DNA, CDR3 protein. D genes are given only for firm matches. Not all rows give a size; the values are once, few, many and, for expanded clones, a class.

TRBV7-2	TRBJ2-5	NA	NA	TGTGCCAGCAGCTTCGACAGGGGAGGGGAGACCCAGTACTTC	CASSFDRGGETQYF
TRBV29-1	TRBJ2-1	NA	NA	TGCAGCGATTTTGACACCGGGGGTAACAATGAGCAGTTCTTC	CSDFDTGGNNEQFF
TRBV7-9	TRBJ2-2	TRBD2	once	TGTGCCAGCAGCCTAGATCTTAGCGGGGTTAACACCGGGGAGCTGTTTTTT	CASSLDLSGVNTGELFF
TRBV6-5	TRBJ2-7	NA	NA	TGTGCCAGCGGGACAAGGCTCTCCTACGAGCAGTACTTC	CASGTRLSYEQYF
TRBV27	TRBJ2-7	TRBD2	NA	TGTGCCAGCGCGTGGGCTAGCGGGCCCTACGAGCAGTACTTC	CASAWASGPYEQYF
TRBV7-2	TRBJ2-7	NA	NA	TGTGCCAGCAGCTCCGTTTCGAGTTACGAGCAGTACTTC	CASSSVSSYEQYF
TRBV24-1	TRBJ2-1	NA	NA	TGTGCCACCAGTACTAGGTCCAGCTTGGACAATGAGCAGTTCTTC	CATSTRSSLDNEQFF
TRBV7-2	TRBJ2-1	TRBD2	NA	TGTGCCAGCAGCCCCTCGCGGGGGGCGAGCTCCTACAATGAGCAGTTCTTC	CASSPSRGASSYNEQFF
TRBV9	TRBJ1-5	NA	NA	TGTGCCAGCAGCGCGCGGGATAGCAATCAGCCCCAGCATTTT	CASSARDSNQPQHF
TRBV19	TRBJ2-2	NA	NA	TGTGCCAGTAGTATTCCTGGCAAGAACACCGGGGAGCTGTTTTTT	CASSIPGKNTGELFF
TRBV19	TRBJ1-2	NA	NA	TGTGCCAGTAGGGACAGCAGCCAACATCGCTACACCTTC	CASRDSSQHRYTF
TRBV3-1/TRBV3-2	TRBJ1-2	TRBD1	NA	TGTGCCAGCAGCCAAGAGGACAGGGAGCGAGGCTACACCTTC	CASSQEDRERGYTF
TRBV29-1	TRBJ2-1	TRBD2	NA	TGCAGCGCACCGGGGCGGGGGGGCGGCAATGAGCAGTTCTTC	CSAPGRGGGNEQFF
TRBV19	TRBJ1-2	NA	few	TGTGCCAGCTCCCAGGGGTGGGAGGGCTACACCTTC	CASSQGWEGYTF
TRBV29-1	TRBJ1-2	TRBD1	NA	TGCAGCGCCTCGGACAGGGACTATGGCTACACCTTC	CSASDRDYGYTF
TRBV6-6	TRBJ1-5	NA	NA	TGTGCCAGCATCAACGGGAGGGTACCTAGCAATCAGCCCCAGCATTTT	CASINGRVPSNQPQHF
TRBV12-1	TRBJ2-7	NA	NA	TGTGCCAGCAGCTGGCCGCGACTAGCGGGAGGGAGCGGCGAGCAGTACTTC	CASSWPRLAGGSGEQYF
TRBV13	TRBJ2-3	TRBD2	once	TGTGCCAGCAGCTCGGGACTAGCAATAGATACGCAGTATTTT	CASSSGLAIDTQYF
TRBV7-9	TRBJ2-4	TRBD2	once	TGTGCCAGCAGCAATCGGGGGAGGGCGGCCAAAAACATTCAGTACTTC	CASSNRGRAAKNIQYF
TRBV2	TRBJ2-5	TRBD2	NA	TGTGCCAGCAGTGAAGCAGAGCGGGGGGCCAGAGAGACCCAGTACTTC	CASSEAERGARETQYF
TRBV15	TRBJ2-3	TRBD1	NA	TGTGCCACCAGCAGAGATTACAGGGGGACAGATACGCAGTATTTT	CATSRDYRGTDTQYF
TRBV7-2	TRBJ2-3	NA	NA	TGTGCCAGCAGCCCGGGTGGGGGGAGAACAGATACGCAGTATTTT	CASSPGGGRTDTQYF
TRBV29-1	TRBJ1-1	NA	NA	TGCAGCGCCAGGATAAGCACTGAAGCTTTCTTT	CSARISTEAFF
TRBV6-1	TRBJ1-1	TRBD1	NA	TGTGCCAGCAGTGATCTGACAGGGACCCCTTCTGAAGCTTTCTTT	CASSDLTGTPSEAFF
TRBV28	TRBJ1-1	NA	few	TGTGCCAGCAGTTTCCTCGGTGACACTGAAGCTTTCTTT	CASSFLGDTEAFF
TRBV5-1	TRBJ1-3	NA	NA	TGCGCCAGCTCTGCGGAGACCTCTGGAAACACCATATATTTT	CASSAETSGNTIYF
TRBV25-1	TRBJ2-3	TRBD1	NA	TGTGCCAGCAGTGGTATGGACAGGGTTTCGACAGATACGCAGTATTTT	CASSGMDRVSTDTQYF
TRBV27	TRBJ2-6	NA	NA	TGTGCCAGCAGTCCACGAATAGTAATTAGCTCTGGGGCCAACGTCCTGACTTTC	CASSPRIVISSGANVLTF
TRBV5-1	TRBJ2-7	NA	NA	TGCGCCAGCAGCCAAACATCCTACGGGGGAACCTACGAGCAGTACTTC	CASSQTSYGGTYEQYF
TRBV19	TRBJ2-5	NA	NA	TGTGCCTCAAAGGGGGTGGAGACCCAGTACTTC	CASKGVETQYF
TRBV5-1	TRBJ1-3	TRBD1	NA	TGCGCCAGCAGCTTGGACAGGGGATCTGGAAACACCATATATTTT	CASSLDRGSGNTIYF
TRBV7-2	TRBJ1-5	TRBD1	NA	TGTGCCAGCAGCTCAGACAGGGATCAGCCCCAGCATTTT	CASSSDRDQPQHF
TRBV25-1	TRBJ1-6	TRBD1	NA	TGTGCCAGCAGTGAATATGAGGGCAGGGGGGCCTATAATTCACCCCTCCACTTT	CASSEYEGRGAYNSPLHF
TRBV27	TRBJ1-5	NA	NA	TGTGCCAGCAGTCCCATCGGCAGGGGCAATCAGCCCCAGCATTTT	CASSPIGRGNQPQHF
TRBV7-8	TRBJ1-1	NA	once	TGTGCCAGCAGCTTAGCGGGTTCAGGGCCGAACACTGAAGCTTTCTTT	CASSLAGSGPNTEAFF
TRBV6-6	TRBJ1-2	TRBD1	NA	TGTGCCAGCAGTTACTCGGGACAGGGTTGGGGCTACACCTTC	CASSYSGQGWGYTF
TRBV7-9	TRBJ1-1	TRBD1	NA	TGTGCCAGCAGCTTAGTCCCAGGGGGAACTGAAGCTTTCTTT	CASSLVPGGTEAFF
TRBV3-1/TRBV3-2	TRBJ1-1	NA	NA	TGTGCCAGCAGCTCCCAGGGGAACACTGAAGCTTTCTTT	CASSSQGNTEAFF
TRBV3-1/TRBV3-2	TRBJ1-2	NA	NA	TGTGCCAGCAGACCAAGGTCACAGGGCGACTATGGCTACACCTTC	CASRPRSQGDYGYTF
TRBV7-2	TRBJ2-5	TRBD2	NA	TGTGCCAGCAGCTTAGCTCGGCGGGGGGGCCAAGAGACCCAGTACTTC	CASSLARRGGQETQYF
TRBV19	TRBJ1-5	NA	NA	TGTGCCAGTAGTACGAAGGCGGGGATCCAGCCCCAGCATTTT	CASSTKAGIQPQHF
TRBV6-1	TRBJ1-4	NA	NA	TGTGCCAGCAGTGGCAATCTTAGCCGACCCTCAACTAATGAAAAACTGTTTTTT	CASSGNLSRPSTNEKLFF
TRBV19	TRBJ1-1	NA	NA	TGTGCCAGTAGTTCCCCACCCGGGACACCGAACACTGAAGCTTTCTTT	CASSSPPGTPNTEAFF
TRBV11-2	TRBJ1-1	NA	NA	TGTGCCAGCAGCTTCAGGGGAACTGAAGCTTTCTTT	CASSFRGTEAFF
TRBV2	TRBJ2-5	NA	once	TGTGCCAGCAGACTGAACCAAGAGACCCAGTACTTC	CASRLNQETQYF
TRBV19	TRBJ1-2	NA	NA	TGTGCCAGTAGTATCCCAGGGACGGGAGAAGGCTACACCTTC	CASSIPGTGEGYTF
TRBV7-2	TRBJ2-3	NA	few	TGTGCCAGCAGCTTAGAGGGGAGGGGGGGCACAGATACGCAGTATTTT	CASSLEGRGGTDTQYF
TRBV28	TRBJ2-3	NA	NA	TGTGCCATCCTTGGACATTTCACAGATACGCAGTATTTT	CAILGHFTDTQYF
TRBV6-6	TRBJ1-5	TRBD1	NA	TGTGCCAGCAGCAAGGACAGGGGCAATCAGCCCCAGCATTTT	CASSKDRGNQPQHF
TRBV7-3	TRBJ1-2	NA	NA	TGTGCCAGCAGCCTCTCCGGTGATCAGGGGTCGGGTGGCTACACCTTC	CASSLSGDQGSGGYTF
TRBV5-4	TRBJ2-1	TRBD2	NA	TGTGCCAGCAGCTCGCCGGGGACTAGATCCGCCAATGAGCAGTTCTTC	CASSSPGTRSANEQFF
TRBV5-1	TRBJ1-6	TRBD1	NA	TGCGCCAGCAGCCGGACAGGGGGGGCGTCACCCCTCCACTTT	CASSRTGGASPLHF
TRBV10-2	TRBJ1-6	TRBD1	few	TGCGCCAGCAGTGAAGACAGGGGGAATTCACCCCTCCACTTT	CASSEDRGNSPLHF
TRBV9	TRBJ1-6	NA	NA	TGTGCCAGCAGCGGCAGGGCTTCACCCCTCCACTTT	CASSGRASPLHF
TRBV14	TRBJ1-1	TRBD1	NA	TGTGCCAGCAGCCCTCGGACAGGGGTTTCGAACACTGAAGCTTTCTTT	CASSPRTGVSNTEAFF
TRBV3-1/TRBV3-2	TRBJ2-5	NA	NA	TGTGCCAGCAGCCAAGATCTTGCGGAAGAGACCCAGTACTTC	CASSQDLAEETQYF
TRBV18	TRBJ2-1	TRBD2	NA	TGTGCCAGCTCAGAATTCTTTAGCGGGAACTCCTACAATGAGCAGTTCTTC	CASSEFFSGNSYNEQFF
TRBV2	TRBJ1-6	NA	NA	TGTGCCAGCATCCGAAGGGAGCCCACTTATAATTCACCCCTCCACTTT	CASIRREPTYNSPLHF